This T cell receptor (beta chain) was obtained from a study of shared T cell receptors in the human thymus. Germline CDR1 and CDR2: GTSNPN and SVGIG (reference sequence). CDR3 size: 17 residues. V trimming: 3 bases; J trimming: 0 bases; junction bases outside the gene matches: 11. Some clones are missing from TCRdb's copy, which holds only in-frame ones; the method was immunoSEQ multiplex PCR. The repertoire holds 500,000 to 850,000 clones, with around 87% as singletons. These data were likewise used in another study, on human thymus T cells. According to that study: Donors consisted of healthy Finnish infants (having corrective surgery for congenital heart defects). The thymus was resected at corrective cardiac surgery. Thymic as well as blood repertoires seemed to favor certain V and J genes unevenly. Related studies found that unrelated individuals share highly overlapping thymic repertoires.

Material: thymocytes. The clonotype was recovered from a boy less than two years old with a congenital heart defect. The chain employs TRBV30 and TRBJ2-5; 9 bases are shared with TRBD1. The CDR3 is CAWSPSPGQGYQETQYF. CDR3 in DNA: TGTGCCTGGAGCCCGAGCCCGGGACAGGGATACCAAGAGACCCAGTACTTC.